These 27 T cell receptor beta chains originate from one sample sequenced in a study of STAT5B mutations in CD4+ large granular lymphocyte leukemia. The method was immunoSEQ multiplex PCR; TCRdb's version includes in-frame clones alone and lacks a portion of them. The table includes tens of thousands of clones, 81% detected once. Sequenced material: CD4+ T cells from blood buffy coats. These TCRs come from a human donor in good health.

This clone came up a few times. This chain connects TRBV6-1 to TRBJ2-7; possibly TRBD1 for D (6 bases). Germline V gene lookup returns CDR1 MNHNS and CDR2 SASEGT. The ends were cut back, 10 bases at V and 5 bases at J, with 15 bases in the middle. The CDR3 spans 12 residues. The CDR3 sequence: CATRSPGDEQYV. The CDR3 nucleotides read TGTGCCACGCGCAGCCCAGGGGACGAGCAGTACGTC.

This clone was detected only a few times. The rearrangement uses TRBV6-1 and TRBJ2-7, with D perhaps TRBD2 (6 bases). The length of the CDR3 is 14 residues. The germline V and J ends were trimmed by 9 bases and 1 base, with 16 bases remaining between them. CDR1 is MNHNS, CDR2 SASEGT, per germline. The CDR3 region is CASSLAHGSYEQYF. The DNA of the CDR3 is TGTGCCAGTTCCCTAGCGCACGGTTCCTACGAGCAGTACTTC.

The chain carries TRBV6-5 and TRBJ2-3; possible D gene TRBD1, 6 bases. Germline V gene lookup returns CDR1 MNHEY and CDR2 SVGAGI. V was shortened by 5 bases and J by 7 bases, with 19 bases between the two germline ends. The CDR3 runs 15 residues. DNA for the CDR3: TGTGCCAGCAGTAGGCAGGGGCGACGTTGGAATACGCAGTATTTT. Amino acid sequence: CASSRQGRRWNTQYF.

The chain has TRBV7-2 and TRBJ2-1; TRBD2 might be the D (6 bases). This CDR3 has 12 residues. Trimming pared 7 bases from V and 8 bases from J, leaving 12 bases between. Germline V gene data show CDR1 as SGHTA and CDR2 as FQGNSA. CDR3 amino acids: CASTELADEQFF. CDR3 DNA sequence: TGTGCCAGCACCGAACTAGCAGATGAGCAGTTCTTC.

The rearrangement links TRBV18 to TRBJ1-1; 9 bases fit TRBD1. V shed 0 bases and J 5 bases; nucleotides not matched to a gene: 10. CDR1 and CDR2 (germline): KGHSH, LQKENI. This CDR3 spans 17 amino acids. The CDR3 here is CASSPPTGGGDRTEAFF. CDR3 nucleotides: TGTGCCAGCTCACCACCGACAGGGGGGGGAGATCGTACTGAAGCTTTCTTT.

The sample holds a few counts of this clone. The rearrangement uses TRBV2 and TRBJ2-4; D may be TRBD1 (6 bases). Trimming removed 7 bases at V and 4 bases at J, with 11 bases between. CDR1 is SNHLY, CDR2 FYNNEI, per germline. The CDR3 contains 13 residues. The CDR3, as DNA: TGTGCCAGCACCGTTGACAGGAAAAACATTCAGTACTTC. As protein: CASTVDRKNIQYF.

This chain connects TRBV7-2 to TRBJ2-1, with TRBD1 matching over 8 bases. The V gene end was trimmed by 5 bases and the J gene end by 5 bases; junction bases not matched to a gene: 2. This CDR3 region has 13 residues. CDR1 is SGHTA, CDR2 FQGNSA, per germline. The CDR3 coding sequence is TGTGCCAGCAGCCGACAGGGGAACAATGAGCAGTTCTTC. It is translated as CASSRQGNNEQFF.

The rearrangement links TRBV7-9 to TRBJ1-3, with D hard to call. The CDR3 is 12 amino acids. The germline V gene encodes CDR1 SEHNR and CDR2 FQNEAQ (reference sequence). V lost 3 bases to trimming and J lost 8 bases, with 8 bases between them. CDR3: CASSLDGYTIYF. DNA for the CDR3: TGTGCCAGCAGCTTGGACGGGTACACCATATATTTT.

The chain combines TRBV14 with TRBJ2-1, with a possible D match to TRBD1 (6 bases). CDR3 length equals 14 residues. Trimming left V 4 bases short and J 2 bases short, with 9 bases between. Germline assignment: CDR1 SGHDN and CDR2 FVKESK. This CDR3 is CASSLRDTYNEQFF. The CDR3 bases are TGTGCCAGCAGCCTTCGGGACACCTACAATGAGCAGTTCTTC. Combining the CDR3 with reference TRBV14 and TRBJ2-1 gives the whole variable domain EAGVTQFPSHSVIEKGQTVTLRCDPISGHDNLYWYRRVMGKEIKFLLHFVKESKQDESGMPNNRFLAERTGGTYSTLKVQPAELEDSGVYFCASSLRDTYNEQFFGPGTRLTVL.

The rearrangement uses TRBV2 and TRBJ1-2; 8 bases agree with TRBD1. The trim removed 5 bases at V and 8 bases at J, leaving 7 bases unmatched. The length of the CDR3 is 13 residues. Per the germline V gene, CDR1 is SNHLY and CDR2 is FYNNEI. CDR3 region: CASSSGGLLGYTF. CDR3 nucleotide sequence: TGTGCCAGCAGTTCAGGGGGCCTTTTGGGCTACACCTTC.

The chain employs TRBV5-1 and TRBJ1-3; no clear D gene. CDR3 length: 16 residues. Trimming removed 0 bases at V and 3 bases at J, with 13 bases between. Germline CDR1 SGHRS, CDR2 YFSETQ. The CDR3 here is CASSLGAGERGNTIYF. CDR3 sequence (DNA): TGCGCCAGCAGCTTGGGGGCGGGAGAACGTGGAAACACCATATATTTT.

Written as DNA, the CDR3 is TGTGCCATCAGTAGGCAGGGACTTAACTATGGCTACACCTTC. Translating it yields CAISRQGLNYGYTF. This chain links TRBV10-3 with TRBJ1-2; TRBD1 might be the D (5 bases). The CDR3 extends over 14 amino acids. V was pared by 5 bases and J by 1 base, with 11 bases between. Germline V gene data show CDR1 as ENHRY and CDR2 as SYGVKD.

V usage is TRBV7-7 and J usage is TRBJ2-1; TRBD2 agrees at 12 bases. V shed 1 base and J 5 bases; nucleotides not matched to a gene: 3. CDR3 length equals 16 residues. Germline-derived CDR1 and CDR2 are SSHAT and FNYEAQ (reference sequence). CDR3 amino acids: CASSLGLAGGDNEQFF. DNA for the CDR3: TGTGCCAGCAGCTTAGGTCTAGCGGGGGGGGACAATGAGCAGTTCTTC.

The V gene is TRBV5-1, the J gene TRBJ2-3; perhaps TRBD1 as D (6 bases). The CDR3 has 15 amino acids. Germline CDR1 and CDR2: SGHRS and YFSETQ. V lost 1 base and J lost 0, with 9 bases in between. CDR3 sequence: CASSLQGISTDTQYF. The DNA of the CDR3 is TGCGCCAGCAGCTTGCAGGGGATCAGCACAGATACGCAGTATTTT.

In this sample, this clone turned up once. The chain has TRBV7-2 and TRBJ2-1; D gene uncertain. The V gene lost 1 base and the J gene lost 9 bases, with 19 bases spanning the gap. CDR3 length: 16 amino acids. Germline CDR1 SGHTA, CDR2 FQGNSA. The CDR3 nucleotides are TGTGCCAGCAGCTTAGGAGGCCTAACCTCTTTGGGTGAGCAGTTCTTC. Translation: CASSLGGLTSLGEQFF.

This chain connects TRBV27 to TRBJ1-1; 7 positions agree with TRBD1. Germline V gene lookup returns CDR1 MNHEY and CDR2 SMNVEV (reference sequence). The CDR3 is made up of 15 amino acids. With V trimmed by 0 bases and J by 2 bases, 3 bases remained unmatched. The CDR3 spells CASSLSRQGNTEAFF. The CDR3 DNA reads TGTGCCAGCAGTTTATCCCGACAGGGAAACACTGAAGCTTTCTTT.

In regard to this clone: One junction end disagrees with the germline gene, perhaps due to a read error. CDR3: CASSPGDRLIYF. The CDR3 region has the DNA TGTGCTAGCAGCCCGGGGGACAGACTAATCTACTTC. The chain combines TRBV7-7 with TRBJ2-7; tentative D call: TRBD1 (7 bases). Germline V gene sequence: CDR1 SSHAT, CDR2 FNYEAQ (reference sequence). The CDR3 sequence is 12 residues long. Using reference TRBV7-7 and TRBJ2-7 for the parts outside the CDR3, the full variable domain is GAGVSQSPRYKVTKRGQDVTLRCDPISSHATLYWYQQALGQGPEFLTYFNYEAQPDKSGLPSDRFSAERPEGSISTLTIQRTEQRDSAMYRCASSPGDRLIYFGPGTRLTVT.

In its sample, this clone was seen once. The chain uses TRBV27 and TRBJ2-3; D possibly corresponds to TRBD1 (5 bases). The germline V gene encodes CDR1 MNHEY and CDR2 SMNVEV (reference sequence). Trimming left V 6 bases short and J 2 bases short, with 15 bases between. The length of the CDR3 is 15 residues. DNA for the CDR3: TGTGCCAGCAGCCATAAGGACAAATACACAGATACGCAGTATTTT. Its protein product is CASSHKDKYTDTQYF.

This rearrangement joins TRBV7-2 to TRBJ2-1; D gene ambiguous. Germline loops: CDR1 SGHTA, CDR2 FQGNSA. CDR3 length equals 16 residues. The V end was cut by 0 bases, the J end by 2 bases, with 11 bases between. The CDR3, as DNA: TGTGCCAGCAGCTTAGCGTCCCGGTTCCCCTACAATGAGCAGTTCTTC. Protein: CASSLASRFPYNEQFF.

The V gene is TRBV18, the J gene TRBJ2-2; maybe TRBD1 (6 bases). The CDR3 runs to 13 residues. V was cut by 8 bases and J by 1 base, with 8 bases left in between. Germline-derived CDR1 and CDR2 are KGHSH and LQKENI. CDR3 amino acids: CASQQGNTGELFF. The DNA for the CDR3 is TGTGCCAGCCAACAGGGGAACACCGGGGAGCTGTTTTTT.

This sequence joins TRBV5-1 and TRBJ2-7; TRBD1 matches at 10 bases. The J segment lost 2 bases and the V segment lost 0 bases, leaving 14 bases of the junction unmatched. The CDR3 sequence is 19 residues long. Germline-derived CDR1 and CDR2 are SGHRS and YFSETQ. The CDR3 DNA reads TGCGCCAGCAGCTTGGCGGCGACAGGGGGCTCCTTAGGCGCCTACGAGCAGTACTTC. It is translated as CASSLAATGGSLGAYEQYF.

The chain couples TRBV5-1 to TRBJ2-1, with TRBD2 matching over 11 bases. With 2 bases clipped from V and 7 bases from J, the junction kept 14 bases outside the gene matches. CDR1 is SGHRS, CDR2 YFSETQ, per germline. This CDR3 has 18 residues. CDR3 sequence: CASSFRGLAASQRNEQFF. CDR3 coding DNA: TGCGCCAGCAGCTTTCGGGGACTAGCGGCCTCCCAGCGGAATGAGCAGTTCTTC.

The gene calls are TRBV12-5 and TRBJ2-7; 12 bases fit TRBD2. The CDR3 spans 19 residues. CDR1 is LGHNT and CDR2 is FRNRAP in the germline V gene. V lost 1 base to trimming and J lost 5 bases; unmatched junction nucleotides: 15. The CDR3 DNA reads TGTGCTAGTGGTTTGGGCCGTCAGTTTTCTAGCGGGAGGGCCCACGAGCAGTACTTC. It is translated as CASGLGRQFSSGRAHEQYF.

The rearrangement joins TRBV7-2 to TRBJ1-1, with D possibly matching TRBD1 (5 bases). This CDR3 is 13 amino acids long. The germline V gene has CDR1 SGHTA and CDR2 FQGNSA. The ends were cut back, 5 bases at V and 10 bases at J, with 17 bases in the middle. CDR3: CASSLAGTLGAFF. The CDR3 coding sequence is TGTGCCAGCAGCCTTGCGGGGACTCTGGGAGCTTTCTTT.

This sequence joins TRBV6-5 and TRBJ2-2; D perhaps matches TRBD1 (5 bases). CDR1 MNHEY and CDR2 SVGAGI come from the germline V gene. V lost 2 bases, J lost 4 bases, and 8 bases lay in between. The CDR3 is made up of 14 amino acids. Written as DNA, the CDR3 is TGTGCCAGCAGTTACATACAGGCCACCGGGGAGCTGTTTTTT. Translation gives CASSYIQATGELFF.

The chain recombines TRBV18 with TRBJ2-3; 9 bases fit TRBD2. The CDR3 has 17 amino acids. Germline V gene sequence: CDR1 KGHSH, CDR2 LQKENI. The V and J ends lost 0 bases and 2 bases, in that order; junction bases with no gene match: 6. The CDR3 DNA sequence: TGTGCCAGCTCACCACCCGAAGCGGGAGGATACACAGATACGCAGTATTTT. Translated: CASSPPEAGGYTDTQYF.

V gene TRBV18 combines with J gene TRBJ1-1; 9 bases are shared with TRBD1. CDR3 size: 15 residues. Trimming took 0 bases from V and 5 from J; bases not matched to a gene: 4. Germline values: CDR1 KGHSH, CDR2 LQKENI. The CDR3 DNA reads TGTGCCAGCTCACCACCGACAGGGGGATGGACTGAAGCTTTCTTT. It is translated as CASSPPTGGWTEAFF.